The T cell receptor (beta chain) under discussion was sequenced for a study of T cells in Graves' hyperthyroidism and ophthalmopathy. Study-level results: Ophthalmopathy was identified by the model a median roughly six months ahead of onset.

Graves' hyperthyroidism was deemed stable absent ophthalmopathy progression within 18 months. Isolation of PBMCs was performed on 8 to 10 ml fresh peripheral blood. TCR beta CDR3 regions were amplified from RNA. RT-PCR in the first round (using the HTBI primer set) targeted the TCR CDR3. MiXCR, run by TCRdb on the multiplex PCR reads, gives a single entry per CDR3 protein. The profile shows under 350,000 distinct CDR3 sequences, 21% of them singletons. About this clonotype: Its antigen remains unidentified.

The source of this sequence is a woman between 50 and 59 years old with Graves' hyperthyroidism. The source material was blood.

The DNA of the CDR3 is TGTGCCACCAGCAGAGAATGGGGGGGCGGCTATGGCTACACCTTC. Its translation: CATSREWGGGYGYTF. This chain links TRBV15 with TRBJ1-2; TRBD1 might be the D (6 bases). CDR3 length equals 15 residues. Germline V gene sequence: CDR1 LNHNV, CDR2 YYDKDF (reference sequence). The V end was cut by 0 bases, the J end by 4 bases, with 12 bases between.